This T cell receptor (beta chain) was profiled in a study of cytomegalovirus exposure and HLA in healthy donors. Overall study findings and caveats: The study flagged about 150 TCR beta chains as cytomegalovirus-associated.

Germline V gene sequence: CDR1 SQVTM, CDR2 ANQGSEA. The CDR3 covers 12 residues. V was cut by 4 bases and J by 12 bases, with 18 bases left in between. Assay: immunoSEQ multiplex PCR; the TCRdb copy retains only in-frame clones and omits some. The sample contains 150,000 to 200,000 clones, approximately 86% of which appear only once. Concerning this clone itself: Antigen specificity is unknown.

The chain joins TRBV29-1 to TRBJ1-2; tentatively, D is TRBD1 (5 bases). The sequence was collected from a woman aged 18-30 years in good health and CMV-seronegative. The sample taken for sequencing was PBMCs. CDR3: CSVVPLGEDDTF. The CDR3 region has the DNA TGCAGCGTTGTGCCTTTAGGGGAAGACGACACCTTC.